This entry features one TCR beta chain sequence. Its antigen is still unknown. No qualities accompany the bases; no much larger clone lies one base away. This specimen comes from a study of OX40 agonist ivuxolimab in advanced cancers. Regarding the study in general: Ivuxolimab was an agonistic, fully human IgG2 monoclonal antibody directed against OX40 (CD134), a costimulatory receptor. Intravenous ivuxolimab was administered to patients every 2 weeks at six dose levels: 0.01, 0.1, 0.3, 1.5, 3 and 10 mg/kg. Of the 50 to 55 patients in dose escalation, some 20 had hepatocellular carcinoma, some 15 had melanoma, 9 had renal cell carcinoma and 9 had head and neck cancer. A male proportion of roughly 80% and a mean age of about 60 years, ranging from roughly 23 to 79, were recorded for the dose-escalation cohort. Patients were allowed to have had prior anti-PD-1, anti-PD-L1 or anti-CTLA-4 therapy, and more than 30% of the dose-escalation patients had previously received checkpoint inhibitors. Partial responses occurred in three dose-escalation patients, of whom one had hepatocellular carcinoma and two had cutaneous melanoma. Peripheral TCRbeta sequencing aimed to test whether ivuxolimab altered TCR sequence diversity and caused clonal T-cell expansion. The monotherapy dose-escalation portion (N ≈ 52 patients) of the phase I ivuxolimab trial is reported in the paper.

The trial excluded patients who had a history of autoimmune disease or were on systemic immunosuppression. Peripheral blood for TCR sequencing was drawn from every dose cohort at baseline, at cycle 4 day 1 and at cycle 7 day 1. Samples came from an open-label, multicenter, first-in-human phase I dose-escalation trial of ivuxolimab. Adults with locally advanced or metastatic head and neck squamous cell, hepatocellular, melanoma or renal cell carcinoma were enrolled in the trial. CD4+ and CD8+ T cells were sorted separately from peripheral blood before TCR sequencing. For sequencing of the TCRbeta CDR3 region, genomic DNA was extracted from the sorted cells. The immunoSEQ Assay was used for sequencing of TCRbeta CDR3 regions. What TCRdb holds here is the immuneACCESS table cut down to in-frame rearrangements. Part of the clones is not present; checked against another copy, under half of the missing clones reflect an unresolved V gene, and the others are unexplained. The sample table holds roughly 32,000 clones, of which 80% to 85% were seen once. Together, the top ten hold around a quarter of the sample.

Overall study outcomes, separate from this receptor: In the 0.1-3.0 mg/kg groups, partial responders had among the lowest normalized peripheral clonal expansion, particularly in CD8+ T cells. Low levels of normalized T-cell clonal expansion were also seen in some patients who did not respond. At doses from 0.1 to 3.0 mg/kg, clonal expansion was seen in both CD4+ and CD8+ blood T cells between baseline and week 6. The antigen specificity of the clonally expanded peripheral T cells was not determined. After ivuxolimab, expanded clones were on average more numerous among CD8+ T cells than among CD4+ T cells.

The CDR3 holds 15 amino acids from the cysteine to the phenylalanine. The sequence is cut down to CDR3 DNA, 45 bases in frame from base 1. Based on the germline V gene (reference sequence), the CDR1 and CDR2 sequences are LNHDA and SQIVND. Unmatched junction bases come to 5, with V trimmed by 5 bases and J by 0 bases. The specimen comprised CD4+ or CD8+ T cells sorted from blood, sampled in a trial of the OX40 agonist ivuxolimab. Here the chain combines TRBV19 and TRBJ1-1; 8 bases in the junction line up with TRBD1. The clonotype originates from an adult with an advanced solid tumor such as melanoma, head and neck, liver or kidney cancer. CDR3 sequence: CASSPSDRVNTEAFF. The DNA is TGTGCCAGTAGTCCTTCGGACAGGGTGAACACTGAAGCTTTCTTT.